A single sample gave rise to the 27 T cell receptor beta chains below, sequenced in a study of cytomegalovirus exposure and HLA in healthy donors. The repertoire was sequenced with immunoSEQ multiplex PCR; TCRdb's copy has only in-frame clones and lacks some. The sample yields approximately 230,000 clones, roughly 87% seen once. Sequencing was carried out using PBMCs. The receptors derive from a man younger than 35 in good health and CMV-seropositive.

The CDR3 region is CASSLEVLRNEQFF. CDR3 nucleotides: TGTGCCAGCAGCTTAGAGGTCTTACGGAACGAGCAGTTCTTC. The genes are TRBV11-2 and TRBJ2-1; D is unclear. V lost 0 bases and J lost 10, with 13 bases in between. The CDR3 is 14 residues long. Germline-derived CDR1 and CDR2 are SGHAT and FQNNGV. Variable domain in full (rest from reference TRBV11-2 and TRBJ2-1): EAGVAQSPRYKIIEKRQSVAFWCNPISGHATLYWYQQILGQGPKLLIQFQNNGVVDDSQLPKDRFSAERLKGVDSTLKIQPAKLEDSAVYLCASSLEVLRNEQFFGPGTRLTVL.

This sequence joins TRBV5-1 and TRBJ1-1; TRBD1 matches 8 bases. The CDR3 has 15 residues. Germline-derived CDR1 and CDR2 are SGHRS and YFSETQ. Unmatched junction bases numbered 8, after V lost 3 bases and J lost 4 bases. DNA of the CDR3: TGCGCCAGCAGCTCTTCTCAAACAGGGGGCACTGAAGCTTTCTTT. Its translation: CASSSSQTGGTEAFF.

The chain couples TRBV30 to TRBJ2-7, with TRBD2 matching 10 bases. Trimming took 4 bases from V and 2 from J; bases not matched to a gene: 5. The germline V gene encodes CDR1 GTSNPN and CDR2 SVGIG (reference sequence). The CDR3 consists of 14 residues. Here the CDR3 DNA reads TGTGCCTGGACCAGGACTAGCGGAGCCTACGAGCAGTACTTC. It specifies CAWTRTSGAYEQYF.

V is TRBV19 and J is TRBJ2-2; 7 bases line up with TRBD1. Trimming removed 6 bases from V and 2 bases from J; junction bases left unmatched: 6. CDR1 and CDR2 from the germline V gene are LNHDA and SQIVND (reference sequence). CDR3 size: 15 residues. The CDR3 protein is CASSVRQGNTGELFF. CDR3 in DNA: TGTGCCAGTAGCGTTCGACAGGGCAACACCGGGGAGCTGTTTTTT.

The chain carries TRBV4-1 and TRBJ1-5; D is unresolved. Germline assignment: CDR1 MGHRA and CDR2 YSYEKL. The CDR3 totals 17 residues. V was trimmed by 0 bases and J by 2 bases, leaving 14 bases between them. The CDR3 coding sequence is TGCGCCAGCAGCCAAGAAGACGGGAGAATGGGCAATCAGCCCCAGCATTTT. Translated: CASSQEDGRMGNQPQHF.

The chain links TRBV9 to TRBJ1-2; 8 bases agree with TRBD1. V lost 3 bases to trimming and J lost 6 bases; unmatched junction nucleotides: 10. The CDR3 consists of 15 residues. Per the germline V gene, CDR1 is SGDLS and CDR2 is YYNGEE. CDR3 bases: TGTGCCAGCAGCGCCATATCACAGGGGGGAGATGGCTACACCTTC. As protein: CASSAISQGGDGYTF.

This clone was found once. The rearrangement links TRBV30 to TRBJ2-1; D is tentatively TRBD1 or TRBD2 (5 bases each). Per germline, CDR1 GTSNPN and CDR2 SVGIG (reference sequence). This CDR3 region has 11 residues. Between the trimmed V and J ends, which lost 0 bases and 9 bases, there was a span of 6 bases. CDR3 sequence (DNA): TGTGCCTGGAGTGTCGGGGCTGAGCAGTTCTTC. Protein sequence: CAWSVGAEQFF.

The CDR3 reads CASSLDRGRDGYTF. CDR3 coding DNA: TGCGCCAGCAGCCTGGACAGGGGGCGGGATGGCTACACCTTC. The V gene is TRBV5-1, the J gene TRBJ1-2, with 11 nucleotides matching TRBD1. The CDR3 is 14 amino acids. The germline CDR1 and CDR2 sequences are SGHRS and YFSETQ. The V gene end was trimmed by 4 bases and the J gene end by 6 bases; junction bases not matched to a gene: 5.

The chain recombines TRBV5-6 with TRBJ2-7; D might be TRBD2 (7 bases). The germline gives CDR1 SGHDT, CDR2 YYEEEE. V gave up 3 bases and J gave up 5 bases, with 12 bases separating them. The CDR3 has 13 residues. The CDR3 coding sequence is TGTGCCAGCAGCTCGGGGAGGGGGAACGAGCAGTACTTC. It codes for CASSSGRGNEQYF.

The CDR3 DNA reads as TGTGCCAGCAGCCGGGGGCTTGACACTGAAGCTTTCTTT. Its translation: CASSRGLDTEAFF. This chain uses TRBV5-6 with TRBJ1-1, with D maybe TRBD1 (6 bases). Trimming shortened V by 4 bases and J by 3 bases, and 10 bases separated the two germline ends. Germline V gives CDR1 SGHDT, CDR2 YYEEEE. CDR3 length: 13 residues.

The CDR3 loop is CASSLYSGRAANEQFF. The CDR3 DNA reads as TGTGCCAGCAGTTTATACAGCGGGAGGGCGGCCAATGAGCAGTTCTTC. The V gene is TRBV27, the J gene TRBJ2-1, with TRBD2 identical over 10 bases. The CDR3 extends over 16 amino acids. Germline assignment: CDR1 MNHEY and CDR2 SMNVEV (reference sequence). V lost 1 base and J lost 6; bases outside the gene matches: 6.

The CDR3 DNA reads TGTGCCACCCCGAGGGGGACAGGGACAAACTATGGCTACACCTTC. Protein sequence: CATPRGTGTNYGYTF. The rearrangement uses TRBV28 and TRBJ1-2; 9 nucleotides line up with TRBD1. CDR3 length equals 15 residues. The junction had 11 bases not matched to a gene; V was cut back by 10 bases and J by 2 bases. Germline CDR1 is MDHEN and CDR2 is SYDVKM.

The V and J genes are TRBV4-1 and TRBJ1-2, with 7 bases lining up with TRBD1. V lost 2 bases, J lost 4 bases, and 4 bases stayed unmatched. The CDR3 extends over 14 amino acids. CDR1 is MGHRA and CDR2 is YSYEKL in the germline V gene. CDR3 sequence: CASSQNRGGYGYTF. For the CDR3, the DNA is TGCGCCAGCAGCCAAAACAGGGGAGGCTATGGCTACACCTTC.

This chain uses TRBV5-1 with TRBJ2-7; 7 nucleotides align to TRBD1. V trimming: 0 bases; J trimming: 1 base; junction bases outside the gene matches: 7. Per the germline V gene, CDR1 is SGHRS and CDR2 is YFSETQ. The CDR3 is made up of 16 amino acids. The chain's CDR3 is CASSLEGGTYSYEQYF. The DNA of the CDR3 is TGCGCCAGCAGCTTGGAAGGGGGCACCTATTCCTACGAGCAGTACTTC.

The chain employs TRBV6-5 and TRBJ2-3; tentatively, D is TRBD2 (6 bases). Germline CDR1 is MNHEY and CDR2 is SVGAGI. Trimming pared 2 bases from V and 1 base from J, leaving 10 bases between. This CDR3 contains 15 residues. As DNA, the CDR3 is TGTGCCAGCAGTTACGCGGGATGGGGCACAGATACGCAGTATTTT. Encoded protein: CASSYAGWGTDTQYF.

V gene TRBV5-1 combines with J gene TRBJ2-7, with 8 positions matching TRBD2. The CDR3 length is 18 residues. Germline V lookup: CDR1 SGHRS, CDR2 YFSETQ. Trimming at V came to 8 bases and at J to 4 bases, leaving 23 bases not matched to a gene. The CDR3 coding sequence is TGCGCCAGTAACCTTAGGGTAGCGGGACCTGAAGAGGGATACGAGCAGTACTTC. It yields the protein CASNLRVAGPEEGYEQYF.

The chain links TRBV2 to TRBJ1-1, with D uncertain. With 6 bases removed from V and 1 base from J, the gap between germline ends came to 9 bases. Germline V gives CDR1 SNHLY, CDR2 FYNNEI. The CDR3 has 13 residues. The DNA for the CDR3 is TGTGCCAGCAGGTGGACGGGGAACACTGAAGCTTTCTTT. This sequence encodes CASRWTGNTEAFF.

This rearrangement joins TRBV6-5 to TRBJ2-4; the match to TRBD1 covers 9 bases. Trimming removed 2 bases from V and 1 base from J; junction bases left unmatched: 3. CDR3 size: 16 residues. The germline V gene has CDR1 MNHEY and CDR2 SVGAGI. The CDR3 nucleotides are TGTGCCAGCAGTTACCGGACAGGGGATGCCAAAAACATTCAGTACTTC. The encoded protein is CASSYRTGDAKNIQYF.

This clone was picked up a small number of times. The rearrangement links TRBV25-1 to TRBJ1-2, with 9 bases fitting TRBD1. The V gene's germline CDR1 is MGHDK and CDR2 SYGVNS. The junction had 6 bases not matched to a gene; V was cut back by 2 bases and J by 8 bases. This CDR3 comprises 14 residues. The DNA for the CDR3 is TGTGCCAGCAGTGAAACCGGGACAGGGAAAGGCTACACCTTC. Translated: CASSETGTGKGYTF.

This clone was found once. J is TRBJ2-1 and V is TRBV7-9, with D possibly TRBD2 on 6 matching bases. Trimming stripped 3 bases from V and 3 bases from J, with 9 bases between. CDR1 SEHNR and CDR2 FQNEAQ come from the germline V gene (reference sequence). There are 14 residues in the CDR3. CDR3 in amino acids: CASSFAGSYNEQFF. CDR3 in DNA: TGTGCCAGCAGCTTTGCGGGAAGCTACAATGAGCAGTTCTTC.

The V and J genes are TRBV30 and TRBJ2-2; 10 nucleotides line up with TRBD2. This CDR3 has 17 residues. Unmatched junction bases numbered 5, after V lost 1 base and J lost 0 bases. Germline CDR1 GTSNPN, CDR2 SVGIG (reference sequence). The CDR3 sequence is CAWSELAGPSNTGELFF. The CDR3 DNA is TGTGCCTGGAGTGAACTAGCGGGACCATCGAACACCGGGGAGCTGTTTTTT. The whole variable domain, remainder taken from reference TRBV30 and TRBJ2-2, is SQTIHQWPATLVQPVGSPLSLECTVEGTSNPNLYWYRQAAGRGLQLLFYSVGIGQISSEVPQNLSASRPQDRQFILSSKKLLLSDSGFYLCAWSELAGPSNTGELFFGEGSRLTVL.

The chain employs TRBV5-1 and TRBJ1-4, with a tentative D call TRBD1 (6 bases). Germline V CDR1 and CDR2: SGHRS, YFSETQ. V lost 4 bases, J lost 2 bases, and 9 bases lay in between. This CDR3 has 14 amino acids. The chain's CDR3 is CASSPGVTNEKLFF. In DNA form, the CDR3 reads TGCGCCAGCAGCCCAGGGGTTACTAATGAAAAACTGTTTTTT.

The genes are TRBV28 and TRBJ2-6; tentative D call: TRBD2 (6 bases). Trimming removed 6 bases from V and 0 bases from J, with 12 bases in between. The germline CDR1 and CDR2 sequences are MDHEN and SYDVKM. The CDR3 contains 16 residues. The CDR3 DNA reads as TGTGCCAGCAGGGCGGCCGGGAGCTCTGGGGCCAACGTCCTGACTTTC. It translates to CASRAAGSSGANVLTF.

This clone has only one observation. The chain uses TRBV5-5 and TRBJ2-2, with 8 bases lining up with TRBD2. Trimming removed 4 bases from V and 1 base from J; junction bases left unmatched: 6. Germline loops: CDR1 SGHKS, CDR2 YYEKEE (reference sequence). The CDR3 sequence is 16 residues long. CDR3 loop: CASSPGLAQNTGELFF. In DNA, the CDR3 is TGTGCCAGCAGCCCAGGACTAGCCCAGAACACCGGGGAGCTGTTTTTT.

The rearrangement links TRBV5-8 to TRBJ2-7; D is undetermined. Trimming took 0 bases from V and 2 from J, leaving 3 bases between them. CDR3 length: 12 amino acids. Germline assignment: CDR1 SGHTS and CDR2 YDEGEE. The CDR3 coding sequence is TGTGCCAGCAGCTTGGCACCCTACGAGCAGTACTTC. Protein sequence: CASSLAPYEQYF.

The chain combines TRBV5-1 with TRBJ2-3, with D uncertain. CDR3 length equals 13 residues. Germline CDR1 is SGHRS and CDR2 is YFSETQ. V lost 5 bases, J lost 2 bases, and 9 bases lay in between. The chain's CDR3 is CASSYAPTDTQYF. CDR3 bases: TGCGCCAGCAGTTATGCCCCCACAGATACGCAGTATTTT.

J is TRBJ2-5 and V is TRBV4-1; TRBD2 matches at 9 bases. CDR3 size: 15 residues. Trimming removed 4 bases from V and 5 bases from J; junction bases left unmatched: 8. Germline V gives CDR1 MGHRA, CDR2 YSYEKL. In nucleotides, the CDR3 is TGCGCCAGCAGCCCGACTAGCGGCCAATTTGAGACCCAGTACTTC. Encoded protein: CASSPTSGQFETQYF.